This is a list of T cell receptor beta chains from one sample in a study of blood T cell repertoires in COVID-19. Clones were sequenced by immunoSEQ multiplex PCR, and TCRdb holds only the in-frame ones, with some missing. This sample has roughly 92,000 clones, with 80% to 90% found just once. Input material: peripheral blood. Source of these receptors: a human donor with acute or convalescent COVID-19. The donor label of this sample is uncertain. Each CDR3 is given with its conserved first and last residue. Fields, in order: V gene, J gene, D gene, CDR3 DNA, CDR3 protein. A D gene is named only where the DNA matches it firmly.

TRBV27	TRBJ1-2	TRBD1	TGTGCCAGCAGTTATCGACAGGGTCGTGGCTACACCTTC	CASSYRQGRGYTF
TRBV15	TRBJ1-2	.	TGTGCCACCAGCAGAGGAACGGGGGGCTACACCTTC	CATSRGTGGYTF
TRBV2	TRBJ1-2	.	TGTGCCAGCAAGGGGACGGGGGGATATGGCTACACCTTC	CASKGTGGYGYTF
TRBV4-3	TRBJ1-5	TRBD1	TGCGCCAGCAGCCAAGATATAGCAGGGGGTAATCAGCCCCAGCATTTT	CASSQDIAGGNQPQHF
TRBV6-5	TRBJ1-4	TRBD1	TGTGCCAGCAGTTACAGGGGGCCGAATGAAAAACTGTTTTTT	CASSYRGPNEKLFF
TRBV2	TRBJ2-2	TRBD1	TGTGCCAGCAGCGGGGACAGAGTTAACACCGGGGAGCTGTTTTTT	CASSGDRVNTGELFF
TRBV30	TRBJ2-7	TRBD1	TGTGCCTGGAGTGTAATGCAGGGGGCGTACGAGCAGTACTTC	CAWSVMQGAYEQYF
TRBV2	TRBJ1-6	TRBD1	TGTGCCAGCAACCGACCGGGACAGCTGAATTCACCCCTCCACTTT	CASNRPGQLNSPLHF
TRBV11-2	TRBJ1-3	TRBD1	TGTGCCAGCAGTTCGACAGGGACTGTAGGGGGAAACACCATATATTTT	CASSSTGTVGGNTIYF
TRBV4-2	TRBJ2-7	.	TGTGCCAGCAGCCAAGATAGTCGCTACGAGCAGTACTTC	CASSQDSRYEQYF
TRBV6-5	TRBJ1-1	.	TGTGCCAGCAGTTACACCGGGACACCGAGGACTGAAGCTTTCTTT	CASSYTGTPRTEAFF
TRBV4-2	TRBJ2-7	TRBD1	TGTGCCAGCAGCCATCGAGCAGGGGGCTACGAGCAGTACTTC	CASSHRAGGYEQYF
TRBV2	TRBJ1-5	.	TGTGCCAGCAAAGAAAAAGGGGATAGCAATCAGCCCCAGCATTTT	CASKEKGDSNQPQHF
TRBV6-2/TRBV6-3	TRBJ2-1	TRBD1	TGTGCCAGCAGTTCACCCCGGGCCAGGGGGCGAAATGAGCAGTTCTTC	CASSSPRARGRNEQFF
TRBV6-4	TRBJ2-3	TRBD1	TGTGCCAGCAGTGAAGGGGGCCCTCCAGATACGCAGTATTTT	CASSEGGPPDTQYF
TRBV9	TRBJ1-6	.	TGTGCCAGCAGCGTAGACGGGGGGAATTATAATTCACCCCTCCACTTT	CASSVDGGNYNSPLHF
TRBV7-9	TRBJ2-2	TRBD1	TGTGCCAGCAGCCCGGGACAGGGGAGCGACACCGGGGAGCTGTTTTTT	CASSPGQGSDTGELFF
TRBV27	TRBJ1-3	TRBD1	TGTGCCAGCAGCCCGGACAGGTCGGTCAACACCATATATTTT	CASSPDRSVNTIYF
TRBV5-1	TRBJ1-1	.	TGCGCCAGCAGCTTGGGAGGATTGAACACTGAAGCTTTCTTT	CASSLGGLNTEAFF
TRBV11-3	TRBJ1-1	.	TGTGCCAGCAGCTTAGGAGGGGGTCCCCCAAGCACTGAAGCTTTCTTT	CASSLGGGPPSTEAFF